The 22 T cell receptor beta chains below all came from one sample that was sequenced in a study of shared clonotypes between healthy human individuals. Using immunoSEQ multiplex PCR, the repertoire was profiled, and TCRdb retains in-frame clones only, with some absent. This table has under 1,900,000 clones, approximately 98.5% appearing once. The sequenced material came from naive CD4+ T cells sorted from blood. This sample's subset: CD45RA+ positively selected. The source of these receptors is a man aged 25 to 45 in good health.

V and J are TRBV7-8 and TRBJ1-1; no clear D. The CDR3 totals 13 residues. Germline CDR1 reads SGHVS; CDR2 reads FQNEAQ. With 0 bases removed from V and 1 base from J, the gap between germline ends came to 3 bases. The CDR3 DNA is TGTGCCAGCAGCTTAGCTGAGAACACTGAAGCTTTCTTT. Translating it yields CASSLAENTEAFF.

This clone came up once. This CDR3 is also generated by other DNA sequences in the sample. V and J are TRBV6-1 and TRBJ2-3, with D unclear. Trimming stripped 4 bases from V and 3 bases from J, with 5 bases between. CDR1 and CDR2 (germline): MNHNS, SASEGT. This CDR3 is built from 12 residues. DNA of the CDR3: TGTGCCAGCAGTGTGTCGACAGATACGCAGTATTTT. As protein: CASSVSTDTQYF.

The chain is built from TRBV7-7 and TRBJ2-2; D is ambiguous. With 5 bases removed from V and 3 bases from J, the gap between germline ends came to 16 bases. The CDR3 loop spans 16 amino acids. Germline V gives CDR1 SSHAT, CDR2 FNYEAQ (reference sequence). Here the CDR3 DNA reads TGTGCCAGCAGCCCATTGTCTGTTAAGGACACCGGGGAGCTGTTTTTT. It translates to CASSPLSVKDTGELFF.

Only one count was recorded for this clone. The V call is TRBV18, the J call TRBJ2-7; D perhaps matches TRBD1 (5 bases). CDR1 is KGHSH and CDR2 is LQKENI in the germline V gene. Trimming removed 2 bases at V and 2 bases at J, with 13 bases between. The CDR3 sequence is 15 residues long. The CDR3 spells CASSPEQVPAYEQYF. CDR3 sequence (DNA): TGTGCCAGCTCACCAGAACAGGTACCCGCCTACGAGCAGTACTTC.

The genes are TRBV19 and TRBJ1-5; D not certain. V was pared by 1 base and J by 6 bases, with 7 bases between. The CDR3 spans 13 residues. Germline values: CDR1 LNHDA, CDR2 SQIVND (reference sequence). The CDR3 is CASSIGEGQPQHF. In DNA, the CDR3 is TGTGCCAGTAGTATAGGAGAAGGTCAGCCCCAGCATTTT. The full variable domain, completed using reference TRBV19 and TRBJ1-5, is DGGITQSPKYLFRKEGQNVTLSCEQNLNHDAMYWYRQDPGQGLRLIYYSQIVNDFQKGDIAEGYSVSREKKESFPLTVTSAQKNPTAFYLCASSIGEGQPQHFGDGTRLSIL.

This chain connects TRBV7-8 to TRBJ2-5; the match to TRBD1 covers 8 bases. CDR3 length: 15 residues. The V gene end was trimmed by 4 bases and the J gene end by 4 bases; junction bases not matched to a gene: 8. Germline loops: CDR1 SGHVS, CDR2 FQNEAQ. The CDR3, as DNA: TGTGCCAGCAGCTCAAGGGACAGGATAAGAGAGACCCAGTACTTC. The encoded protein is CASSSRDRIRETQYF.

The rearrangement joins TRBV5-1 to TRBJ2-3; 8 nucleotides line up with TRBD2. In germline, CDR1 is SGHRS, CDR2 YFSETQ. The CDR3 totals 15 residues. Trimming took 4 bases from V and 4 from J; bases not matched to a gene: 8. DNA of the CDR3: TGCGCCAGCAGCACAGCGGGAGTGGGCCCAGATACGCAGTATTTT. As protein: CASSTAGVGPDTQYF. The full variable domain, completed using reference TRBV5-1 and TRBJ2-3, is KAGVTQTPRYLIKTRGQQVTLSCSPISGHRSVSWYQQTPGQGLQFLFEYFSETQRNKGNFPGRFSGRQFSNSRSEMNVSTLELGDSALYLCASSTAGVGPDTQYFGPGTRLTVL.

CDR3 in DNA: TGTGCCAGTGATCGACGGACGGTCGGAAACACCATATATTTT. Translation: CASDRRTVGNTIYF. The chain is built from TRBV6-1 and TRBJ1-3, with D unresolved. This CDR3 region has 14 residues. V was clipped by 9 bases and J by 4 bases, with 16 bases between them. Germline CDR1 MNHNS, CDR2 SASEGT.

V is TRBV30 and J is TRBJ1-5, with a possible D match to TRBD1 (6 bases). Germline CDR1 reads GTSNPN; CDR2 reads SVGIG (reference sequence). Deletions cut 0 bases from V and 6 bases from J, with 9 bases between. The length of the CDR3 is 13 residues. The CDR3 region has the DNA TGTGCCTGGAGTGTTAAAGGGGGTCAGCCCCAGCATTTT. This translates into CAWSVKGGQPQHF.

The CDR3 loop is CASSPKSTEGTQYF. CDR3 sequence (DNA): TGTGCCAGCTCACCAAAATCGACCGAAGGGACCCAGTACTTC. The rearrangement links TRBV18 to TRBJ2-5; no reliable D call. V gave up 2 bases and J gave up 7 bases, with 14 bases separating them. The length of the CDR3 is 14 residues. The germline V gene encodes CDR1 KGHSH and CDR2 LQKENI.

The chain links TRBV7-2 to TRBJ2-3; possibly TRBD1 for D (5 bases). This CDR3 is 16 amino acids long. Germline V gene lookup returns CDR1 SGHTA and CDR2 FQGNSA. V was trimmed by 5 bases and J by 2 bases, leaving 17 bases between them. The CDR3 protein is CASSPAPRQITDTQYF. Here the CDR3 DNA reads TGTGCCAGCAGCCCAGCCCCCCGACAGATCACAGATACGCAGTATTTT.

This clone was seen only once. The identical CDR3 is also encoded by other nucleotide sequences in the sample. CDR3 residues: CASSPGLAGGYNEQFF. The DNA of the CDR3 is TGTGCCAGCAGCCCGGGACTAGCGGGAGGTTACAATGAGCAGTTCTTC. V and J are TRBV5-4 and TRBJ2-1, with 15 bases that match TRBD2. V dropped 4 bases and J dropped 4; count of bases not matched to a gene: 3. This CDR3 contains 16 residues. CDR1 and CDR2 from the germline V gene are SGHNT and YYREEE (reference sequence). Full variable domain (remainder filled in from reference TRBV5-4 and TRBJ2-1): ETGVTQSPTHLIKTRGQQVTLRCSSQSGHNTVSWYQQALGQGPQFIFQYYREEENGRGNFPPRFSGLQFPNYSSELNVNALELDDSALYLCASSPGLAGGYNEQFFGPGTRLTVL.

The chain couples TRBV7-3 to TRBJ2-2; maybe TRBD2 (6 bases). The CDR3 is made up of 17 amino acids. Per the germline V gene, CDR1 is SGHTA and CDR2 is FQGTGA. V was cut by 3 bases and J by 4 bases, with 18 bases left in between. In DNA, the CDR3 is TGTGCCAGCAGCTTCTCGTCCGAAGGAGGGCCCACCGGGGAGCTGTTTTTT. Amino acid sequence: CASSFSSEGGPTGELFF.

Worth noting for this clone: The junction shows a germline mismatch at one end, possibly a read error. The same CDR3 can be traced to other DNA sequences in this sample. The V and J genes are TRBV6-1 and TRBJ2-7; 8 bases line up with TRBD2. The CDR3 runs to 15 residues. Looked up from germline, CDR1 is MNHNS and CDR2 is SASEGT. Written as DNA, the CDR3 is TGTGCCAGCAGTGAAGCGACTAGCGCGGCCTACGAGCAATACTTC. It specifies CASSEATSAAYEQYF.

The V call is TRBV12-5, the J call TRBJ2-1; the match to TRBD1 covers 7 bases. The V gene end was trimmed by 2 bases and the J gene end by 14 bases; junction bases not matched to a gene: 15. The CDR3 has 15 amino acids. Germline loops: CDR1 LGHNT, CDR2 FRNRAP. The CDR3 region has the DNA TGTGCTAGTGGTTTGCAGCCCGGGACAGCCCAGGTCGAGTTCTTC. Translating it yields CASGLQPGTAQVEFF.

The chain links TRBV5-5 to TRBJ2-1; tentative D call: TRBD2 (6 bases). V was cut by 0 bases and J by 2 bases, with 9 bases left in between. The CDR3 consists of 15 residues. Germline V gene data show CDR1 as SGHKS and CDR2 as YYEKEE (reference sequence). CDR3 in amino acids: CASSLDGGTYNEQFF. DNA of the CDR3: TGTGCCAGCAGCTTGGATGGGGGGACCTACAATGAGCAGTTCTTC. Full variable domain (missing parts from reference TRBV5-5 and TRBJ2-1): DAGVTQSPTHLIKTRGQQVTLRCSPISGHKSVSWYQQVLGQGPQFIFQYYEKEERGRGNFPDRFSARQFPNYSSELNVNALLLGDSALYLCASSLDGGTYNEQFFGPGTRLTVL.

The chain combines TRBV30 with TRBJ2-3; D perhaps matches TRBD2 (7 bases). This CDR3 has 12 residues. The germline V gene has CDR1 GTSNPN and CDR2 SVGIG (reference sequence). The CDR3 DNA is TGTGCGCGGGGGCAATACACAGATACGCAGTATTTT. It encodes CARGQYTDTQYF.

On this clone: The sample has other DNA sequences that encode this CDR3 too. The chain employs TRBV18 and TRBJ2-2; no firm D call. Trimming cost V 3 bases and J 1 base, with 6 bases left between them. Germline assignment: CDR1 KGHSH and CDR2 LQKENI. This CDR3 comprises 14 residues. CDR3 loop: CASSPAGNTGELFF. CDR3 in DNA: TGTGCCAGCTCACCGGCTGGGAACACCGGGGAGCTGTTTTTT.

The chain has TRBV28 and TRBJ2-3; TRBD1 might be the D (6 bases). This CDR3 has 15 residues. The germline V and J ends were trimmed by 6 bases and 2 bases, with 15 bases remaining between them. Germline V gives CDR1 MDHEN, CDR2 SYDVKM. CDR3: CASRLGQSPTDTQYF. In DNA form, the CDR3 reads TGTGCCAGCAGACTCGGACAGTCCCCCACAGATACGCAGTATTTT.

The chain combines TRBV4-1 with TRBJ1-1, with a tentative D call TRBD1 (6 bases). Germline CDR1 and CDR2: MGHRA and YSYEKL. The CDR3 has 12 amino acids. Trimming left V 1 base short and J 11 bases short, with 11 bases between. The CDR3 here is CASSQVQGSAFF. The CDR3 nucleotides read TGCGCCAGCAGCCAAGTACAGGGATCGGCTTTCTTT.

This clone was counted once. At the DNA level, this CDR3 is encoded by other sequences in the same sample as well. The chain employs TRBV29-1 and TRBJ2-1, with a tentative D call TRBD2 (5 bases). The length of the CDR3 is 12 residues. The V end was cut by 6 bases, the J end by 5 bases, with 11 bases between. Germline CDR1 SQVTM, CDR2 ANQGSEA. The CDR3 sequence: CSVERGNNEQFF. Written as DNA, the CDR3 is TGCAGCGTAGAAAGAGGGAACAATGAGCAGTTCTTC.

The chain recombines TRBV29-1 with TRBJ2-7; TRBD1 matches 10 bases. The germline gives CDR1 SQVTM, CDR2 ANQGSEA. This CDR3 is built from 13 residues. The J segment lost 5 bases and the V segment lost 6 bases, leaving 7 bases of the junction unmatched. CDR3 in amino acids: CSVRTGGLNEQYF. The CDR3 nucleotides are TGCAGCGTGCGGACAGGGGGTCTCAACGAGCAGTACTTC.